What follows describes a single T cell receptor beta chain. The sample belongs to a study of blood T cell repertoires in COVID-19. For the study at large: The origin of the acute and convalescent COVID-19 samples was the United States, Italy and Spain. PBMCs, B-cell-depleted T cells, or T cells were the source of the cDNA or gDNA that made up the material.

Germline V gene lookup returns CDR1 MGHRA and CDR2 YSYEKL. Trimming pared 2 bases from V and 5 bases from J, leaving 15 bases between. CDR3 length equals 15 residues. In the original workflow: How many nucleated cells were present was estimated from reference gene primer amplification. The data were produced by immunoSEQ multiplex PCR, yet TCRdb's version contains in-frame clones alone and is incomplete. V and J calls and clone size are as listed in that table; D and trimming were resolved from the DNA. The sample yields fewer than 45,000 clones, about 90% seen once. This receptor was obtained from a man aged 80 or over with active COVID-19. Sequenced material: peripheral blood. The chain combines TRBV4-1 with TRBJ2-5; D not certain. CDR3 bases: TGCGCCAGCAGCCAAAGGTGGCTAGGAGAGGAGACCCAGTACTTC. Its protein is CASSQRWLGEETQYF.